This T cell receptor (beta chain) was recorded in a study of radiotherapy plus CTLA-4 blockade in lung cancer. Study observations and caveats: Best predicting response, reportedly, were early blood T cell clone dynamics, with interferon-beta. TCR clones from tumors expanded in blood after radiotherapy plus ipilimumab.

Germline V gene lookup returns CDR1 SGHAT and CDR2 FQNNGV. The CDR3 spans 17 residues. TCRdb keeps only in-frame clones here, not all; method: immunoSEQ multiplex PCR. The profile shows about 49,000 clones, 85% of them singletons. About this clone itself: No antigen is known for it.

The chain joins TRBV11-2 to TRBJ2-5; a possible D gene is TRBD1 (6 bases). The last part of the DNA fits TRBJ2-7 better; the J call may be wrong. This sequence originates from a human donor with non-small cell lung cancer whose response to radiotherapy plus ipilimumab could not be evaluated. Sequencing was performed on peripheral blood, taken from a patient treated with radiotherapy plus ipilimumab. For the CDR3, the DNA is TGTGCCAGCAGCTCCCTCTCCGGGACACGGACCGCCTACGAGCAGTACTTC. Its protein product is CASSSLSGTRTAYEQYF.